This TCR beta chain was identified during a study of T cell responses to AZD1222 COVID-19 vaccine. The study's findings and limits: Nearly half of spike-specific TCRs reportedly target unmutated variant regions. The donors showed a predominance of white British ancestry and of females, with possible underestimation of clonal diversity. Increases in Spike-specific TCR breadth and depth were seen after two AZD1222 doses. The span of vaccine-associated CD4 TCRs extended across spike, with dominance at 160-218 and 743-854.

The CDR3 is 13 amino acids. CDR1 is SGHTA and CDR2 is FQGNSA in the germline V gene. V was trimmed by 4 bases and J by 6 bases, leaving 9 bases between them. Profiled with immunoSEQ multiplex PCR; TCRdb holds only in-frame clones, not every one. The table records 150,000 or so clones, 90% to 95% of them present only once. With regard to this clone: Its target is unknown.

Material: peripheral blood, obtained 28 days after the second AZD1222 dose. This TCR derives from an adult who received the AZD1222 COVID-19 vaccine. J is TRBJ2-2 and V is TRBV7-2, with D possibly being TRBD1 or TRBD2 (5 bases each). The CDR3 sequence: CASSSRDAGELFF. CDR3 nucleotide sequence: TGTGCCAGCAGCTCCCGGGACGCCGGGGAGCTGTTTTTT.